This TCR beta chain was recorded in a study of T cell repertoires in cytomegalovirus infection. Overall study context: Public TCR beta signatures marked donors with CMV infection and the matching HLA.

On this clonotype itself: The antigen is unknown.

Trimming took 1 base from V and 10 from J, leaving 16 bases between them. Germline V gene sequence: CDR1 MDHEN, CDR2 SYDVKM. This CDR3 spans 14 amino acids. Via MiXCR, TCRdb re-called the reads, giving one row per CDR3 protein. The table shows hundreds of thousands of distinct CDR3 sequences, with 30% to 40% occurring only once. The chain employs TRBV28 and TRBJ1-1; tentatively, D is TRBD1 (6 bases). This sequence originates from a human donor in good health (CMV status not recorded). Some clones in this sample may be carry-over from other donors' samples. The source material was cultured PBMCs, sampled from culture after CMV antigen stimulation. The CDR3 here is CASSLFVTGGAAFF. CDR3 sequence (DNA): TGTGCCAGCAGTTTATTCGTCACCGGGGGGGCAGCTTTCTTT. Drawing the rest from reference TRBV28 and TRBJ1-1, the complete variable domain is DVKVTQSSRYLVKRTGEKVFLECVQDMDHENMFWYRQDPGLGLRLIYFSYDVKMKEKGDIPEGYSVSREKKERFSLILESASTNQTSMYLCASSLFVTGGAAFFGQGTRLTVV.